The entry that follows covers one TCR beta chain sequence. This CDR3 has 12 residues. Between the trimmed V and J ends, which lost 7 bases and 5 bases, there was a span of 14 bases. CDR1 is SQVTM and CDR2 is ANQGSEA in the germline V gene. The data derive from a study of blood T cell repertoires in COVID-19. Study summary: PBMCs, B-cell-depleted T cells, or T cells were the source of the cDNA or gDNA that made up the material.

In the original processing: Reference gene primers were amplified, and this amplification served to estimate nucleated cell counts. The data were produced by immunoSEQ multiplex PCR, yet TCRdb's version contains in-frame clones alone and is incomplete. The V and J calls and clone size come from that table; D and trimming were worked out from the DNA. The sample lists around 87,000 clones, roughly 80% seen once, with roughly 15% in the top ten. The rearrangement joins TRBV29-1 to TRBJ2-5, with D possibly matching TRBD2 (5 bases). The clonotype originates from a human donor in a cohort sampled during active COVID-19. The sample taken for sequencing was peripheral blood. The CDR3 DNA reads TGCAGCGGCCTAACCGAGGGCGAGACCCAGTACTTC. It is translated as CSGLTEGETQYF.